The 6 T cell receptor beta chains reported below all come from one sample, sequenced in a study of blood T cell repertoires in COVID-19 (dated by TCRdb to 2020 to 2021). Library preparation employed the immunoSEQ multiplex PCR assay. In TCRdb, the immuneACCESS table is reduced to in-frame sequences with V and J assigned. These tables do not hold every clone; where another copy was compared, an unresolved V gene accounts for under half, and the others remain unexplained. This sample is represented by around 100,000 clones; about four fifths of them were singletons. Around 4.8% of the sample is in the top ten clones. What was sequenced was peripheral blood. The receptors here all came from an older man with COVID-19, enrolled during active disease.

The rearrangement joins TRBV15 to TRBJ2-2; 10 positions agree with TRBD2. The CDR3 has 15 residues. Germline lookup yields CDR1 LNHNV and CDR2 YYDKDF (reference sequence). Germline trimming cut 9 bases from V and 7 bases from J; bases unmatched to any gene: 11. CDR3 DNA: TGTGCCACTGCGGTGTTAGCGGGGGGCGTCGGGGAGCTGTTTTTT. It yields the protein CATAVLAGGVGELFF. Based on the CDR3 plus reference TRBV15 and TRBJ2-2, the full variable domain is DAMVIQNPRYQVTQFGKPVTLSCSQTLNHNVMYWYQQKSSQAPKLLFHYYDKDFNNEADTPDNFQSRRPNTSFCFLDIRSPGLGDTAMYLCATAVLAGGVGELFFGEGSRLTVL.

This clone was seen only a few times. J is TRBJ2-3 and V is TRBV28; D not resolved. The CDR3 totals 12 residues. Trimming cost V 7 bases and J 0 bases, with 5 bases left between them. CDR1 and CDR2 (germline): MDHEN, SYDVKM. CDR3 amino acids: CASKTSTDTQYF. The CDR3 DNA reads as TGTGCCAGCAAAACTAGCACAGATACGCAGTATTTT. Combining the CDR3 with reference TRBV28 and TRBJ2-3 gives the whole variable domain DVKVTQSSRYLVKRTGEKVFLECVQDMDHENMFWYRQDPGLGLRLIYFSYDVKMKEKGDIPEGYSVSREKKERFSLILESASTNQTSMYLCASKTSTDTQYFGPGTRLTVL.

The V and J genes are TRBV5-6 and TRBJ2-1, with 11 positions matching TRBD1. The CDR3 has 15 residues. Germline CDR1 SGHDT, CDR2 YYEEEE. Germline trimming cut 5 bases from V and 6 bases from J; bases unmatched to any gene: 7. The chain's CDR3 is CASREGQGVSNEQFF. The CDR3 DNA reads as TGTGCCAGCAGGGAGGGACAGGGGGTGAGCAATGAGCAGTTCTTC.

This clone occurred once. V is TRBV7-3 and J is TRBJ1-6, with 7 nucleotides matching TRBD1. The CDR3 runs 14 residues. Germline V gives CDR1 SGHTA, CDR2 FQGTGA. V lost 5 bases and J lost 7; bases outside the gene matches: 5. CDR3 DNA sequence: TGTGCCAGCAGCCCTACAGGGGAGAATTCACCCCTCCACTTT. Translating gives CASSPTGENSPLHF.

The chain combines TRBV2 with TRBJ1-6; D is undetermined. Trimming left V 3 bases short and J 0 bases short, with 9 bases between. The CDR3 contains 16 residues. Germline assignment: CDR1 SNHLY and CDR2 FYNNEI. The CDR3 region is CASSEVPSSYNSPLHF. CDR3 in DNA: TGTGCCAGCAGTGAGGTCCCGAGCTCCTATAATTCACCCCTCCACTTT.

V gene TRBV30 combines with J gene TRBJ1-1, with 7 bases fitting TRBD1. The CDR3 runs to 13 residues. V lost 2 bases to trimming and J lost 3 bases; unmatched junction nucleotides: 3. The germline gives CDR1 GTSNPN, CDR2 SVGIG (reference sequence). The CDR3 spells CAWSKGQYTEAFF. CDR3 in DNA: TGTGCCTGGAGTAAGGGACAGTACACTGAAGCTTTCTTT.